The source of this T cell receptor (beta chain) is a study of CD4+ T cells in melanoma. This clone was seen a handful of times. Profiling relied on immunoSEQ multiplex PCR, and the TCRdb table lists in-frame clones only, not all of them. The repertoire has around 7,100 clones, roughly 50% of them found once; the top ten carry approximately 15%. The CDR3 extends over 17 amino acids. Germline V CDR1 and CDR2: SGHNT, YYREEE (reference sequence). Between the trimmed V and J ends, which lost 0 bases and 1 base, there was a span of 16 bases. Sequences were obtained from cells from a culture (not recorded whether cultured in vitro). V gene TRBV5-4 combines with J gene TRBJ1-1; TRBD1 might be the D (5 bases). The sequence derives from a human donor with melanoma. CDR3 nucleotide sequence: TGTGCCAGCAGCTTGGTATACGGCGGGACGGGGAACACTGAAGCTTTCTTT. It specifies CASSLVYGGTGNTEAFF. The full variable domain, completed using reference TRBV5-4 and TRBJ1-1, is ETGVTQSPTHLIKTRGQQVTLRCSSQSGHNTVSWYQQALGQGPQFIFQYYREEENGRGNFPPRFSGLQFPNYSSELNVNALELDDSALYLCASSLVYGGTGNTEAFFGQGTRLTVV.